A single sample gave rise to the 26 T cell receptor beta chains below, sequenced in a study of cytomegalovirus exposure and HLA in healthy donors (dated by TCRdb to about 2017). To prepare the library, the immunoSEQ multiplex PCR assay was applied. For the multiplex PCR, a mixture combining 60 forward primers for TCR Vbeta segments and 13 reverse primers for TCR Jbeta segments was used. The table comes from immuneACCESS by way of TCRdb, which keeps in-frame sequences with V and J called. Part of the clones is missing from these tables; in studies checked, under half for an unresolved V gene and the rest for unknown reasons. This sample is represented by about 160,000 clones; 80% of them were singletons. About 1.3% of the sample comes from the top ten. The sequenced sample was PBMCs. Source of these receptors: a man aged 25-40 years in good health and CMV-seronegative.

The rearrangement joins TRBV7-8 to TRBJ2-1; 7 bases are shared with TRBD2. This CDR3 is built from 14 residues. With 2 bases clipped from V and 7 bases from J, the junction kept 5 bases outside the gene matches. Germline V gene sequence: CDR1 SGHVS, CDR2 FQNEAQ. CDR3 coding DNA: TGTGCCAGCAGCTTAACGGGGGGAATGAATGAGCAGTTCTTC. Its translation: CASSLTGGMNEQFF.

The rearrangement links TRBV28 to TRBJ1-2, with 9 nucleotides matching TRBD1. V shed 9 bases and J 7 bases; nucleotides not matched to a gene: 12. Germline V CDR1 and CDR2: MDHEN, SYDVKM. The CDR3 is 14 residues long. CDR3 sequence: CASRLGTGTGGYTF. The DNA for the CDR3 is TGTGCCAGTAGACTCGGGACAGGGACGGGTGGCTACACCTTC.

The chain couples TRBV5-6 to TRBJ1-2, with 7 positions matching TRBD1. CDR3 size: 18 residues. J lost 6 bases, V lost 4 bases, and 21 bases had no gene match. From germline, CDR1 is SGHDT and CDR2 YYEEEE. The CDR3: CASSQGGAGGIGSDGYTF. Here the CDR3 DNA reads TGTGCCAGCAGCCAAGGAGGTGCAGGGGGGATAGGGTCGGATGGCTACACCTTC. Variable domain in full (rest from reference TRBV5-6 and TRBJ1-2): DAGVTQSPTHLIKTRGQQVTLRCSPKSGHDTVSWYQQALGQGPQFIFQYYEEEERQRGNFPDRFSGHQFPNYSSELNVNALLLGDSALYLCASSQGGAGGIGSDGYTFGSGTRLTVV.

Of note for this clone: Other DNA sequences in this specimen translate into the identical CDR3. The chain combines TRBV7-9 with TRBJ2-7; D is possibly TRBD1 (5 bases). Germline-derived CDR1 and CDR2 are SEHNR and FQNEAQ (reference sequence). V dropped 6 bases and J dropped 4 bases, with 16 bases sitting between them. The CDR3 is made up of 14 amino acids. The DNA of the CDR3 is TGTGCCAGCAGTCGCCAGGGCCTCCTTTACGAGCAGTACTTC. The encoded protein is CASSRQGLLYEQYF. The full variable domain, completed using reference TRBV7-9 and TRBJ2-7, is DTGVSQNPRHKITKRGQNVTFRCDPISEHNRLYWYRQTLGQGPEFLTYFQNEAQLEKSRLLSDRFSAERPKGSFSTLEIQRTEQGDSAMYLCASSRQGLLYEQYFGPGTRLTVT.

This clone was observed once. The chain joins TRBV30 to TRBJ2-7; D possibly corresponds to TRBD2 (5 bases). The germline V gene has CDR1 GTSNPN and CDR2 SVGIG (reference sequence). The CDR3 covers 11 residues. The CDR3 nucleotides are TGTGTGGCGGGTGAATCCTACGAGCAGTACTTC. As protein: CVAGESYEQYF.

The CDR3 nucleotides are TGTGCCAGCAGCCCCCCGACAGGGGGCGCCATCTATCATGGCTACACCTTC. This gives the protein CASSPPTGGAIYHGYTF. The chain couples TRBV28 to TRBJ1-2, with 10 nucleotides matching TRBD1. With 6 bases clipped from V and 6 bases from J, the junction kept 16 bases outside the gene matches. This CDR3 is 17 amino acids long. Per germline, CDR1 MDHEN and CDR2 SYDVKM.

The chain links TRBV7-6 to TRBJ2-5, with 7 positions matching TRBD1. The assigned J gene may be wrong: the sequence end matches TRBJ2-7 better. CDR3 size: 14 residues. In germline, CDR1 is SGHVS, CDR2 FNYEAQ. The CDR3 DNA sequence: TGTGCCAGCAGCTTATGGGACAGCTCCTACGAGCAGTACTTC. Its translation: CASSLWDSSYEQYF.

The V and J genes are TRBV25-1 and TRBJ2-7; 7 bases map to TRBD1. Germline lookup yields CDR1 MGHDK and CDR2 SYGVNS. The CDR3 has 15 residues. V lost 2 bases to trimming and J lost 2 bases; unmatched junction nucleotides: 6. The CDR3 DNA sequence: TGTGCCAGCAGTGAAGGGACAGCCGATACCTACGAGCAGTACTTC. Amino acids: CASSEGTADTYEQYF.

This clone was counted between two and nine times. The rearrangement links TRBV7-2 to TRBJ2-3, with 9 bases that match TRBD2. The CDR3 covers 15 residues. CDR1 is SGHTA and CDR2 is FQGNSA in the germline V gene. V trimming: 5 bases; J trimming: 3 bases; junction bases outside the gene matches: 6. The CDR3 region is CASSQEGLATDTQYF. The CDR3, as DNA: TGTGCCAGCAGCCAAGAGGGACTAGCTACAGATACGCAGTATTTT.

This chain links TRBV21-1 with TRBJ1-5; the D call TRBD1 from the table was never checked on the DNA. TRBV21-1 is recorded as a pseudogene. The CDR3 totals 14 residues. In nucleotides, the CDR3 is TGTGCCAGCAGCCGACACGGAACTCATCAGCCCCAGCATTTT. This gives the protein CASSRHGTHQPQHF.

This clone was seen a single time. V usage is TRBV23-1 and J usage is TRBJ1-6; D uncertain. TRBV23-1 is an ORF, and what it does is uncertain. The CDR3 has 12 residues. CDR3 sequence (DNA): TGCGCAGCGGCGGCCTATAATTCACCCCTCCACTTT. This codes for CAAAAYNSPLHF.

The chain links TRBV29-1 to TRBJ1-4, with 11 bases that match TRBD1. J lost 0 bases, V lost 3 bases, and 3 bases had no gene match. Germline CDR1 is SQVTM and CDR2 is ANQGSEA. The CDR3 length is 16 residues. The CDR3 region is CSVESGQGATNEKLFF. The DNA of the CDR3 is TGCAGCGTTGAGTCGGGACAGGGGGCAACTAATGAAAAACTGTTTTTT. The whole variable domain, filled in from reference TRBV29-1 and TRBJ1-4, reads SAVISQKPSRDICQRGTSLTIQCQVDSQVTMMFWYRQQPGQSLTLIATANQGSEATYESGFVIDKFPISRPNLTFSTLTVSNMSPEDSSIYLCSVESGQGATNEKLFFGSGTQLSVL.

The chain employs TRBV7-9 and TRBJ2-3, with 7 bases that match TRBD1. CDR3 length: 14 residues. Looked up from germline, CDR1 is SEHNR and CDR2 is FQNEAQ (reference sequence). With 5 bases clipped from V and 2 bases from J, the junction kept 4 bases outside the gene matches. Written as DNA, the CDR3 is TGTGCCAGCAGCCAGGACAGGCACACAGATACGCAGTATTTT. This translates into CASSQDRHTDTQYF. The variable domain in full, with the rest retrieved from reference TRBV7-9 and TRBJ2-3, is DTGVSQNPRHKITKRGQNVTFRCDPISEHNRLYWYRQTLGQGPEFLTYFQNEAQLEKSRLLSDRFSAERPKGSFSTLEIQRTEQGDSAMYLCASSQDRHTDTQYFGPGTRLTVL.

The rearrangement joins TRBV19 to TRBJ1-4, with 10 bases lining up with TRBD1. Trimming at V came to 8 bases and at J to 10 bases, leaving 16 bases not matched to a gene. This CDR3 is built from 16 residues. The germline V gene encodes CDR1 LNHDA and CDR2 SQIVND (reference sequence). CDR3 DNA sequence: TGTGCCAGTGACAGGGGGCCGCATAACGTGGATGGAAAACTGTTTTTT. This encodes CASDRGPHNVDGKLFF.

The V call is TRBV7-9, the J call TRBJ2-5; 8 bases are a match to TRBD2. The CDR3 totals 15 residues. Per germline, CDR1 SEHNR and CDR2 FQNEAQ (reference sequence). V dropped 5 bases and J dropped 3; count of bases not matched to a gene: 8. In DNA, the CDR3 is TGTGCCAGCAGCGTCAGCGGGAGTGGTAAAGAGACCCAGTACTTC. Translating it yields CASSVSGSGKETQYF.

This clone was counted once. The J gene is TRBJ1-2, the V gene TRBV21-1. TRBV21-1 is a pseudogene segment. The CDR3 is 14 residues long. CDR3: CASSKVMRSGGYTF. As DNA, the CDR3 is TGTGCCAGCAGCAAAGTGATGCGGTCGGGTGGCTACACCTTC.

The V call is TRBV27, the J call TRBJ2-3; 15 bases line up with TRBD2. With 5 bases clipped from V and 13 bases from J, the junction kept 13 bases outside the gene matches. This CDR3 has 16 residues. Germline CDR1 MNHEY, CDR2 SMNVEV (reference sequence). Written as DNA, the CDR3 is TGTGCCAGCAGTCCCGGACTAGCGGGGGGGCGTCATAATAAGTATTTT. It encodes CASSPGLAGGRHNKYF.

The V and J genes are TRBV6-6 and TRBJ1-1; D remains ambiguous. CDR1 is MNHNY and CDR2 is SVGAGI in the germline V gene (reference sequence). The ends were cut back, 7 bases at V and 0 bases at J, with 12 bases in the middle. This CDR3 is 14 amino acids long. As DNA, the CDR3 is TGTGCCAGCAATTTCAACAGCATGAACACTGAAGCTTTCTTT. Amino acids: CASNFNSMNTEAFF.

Remarks on this clone: The junction shows a germline mismatch at one end, possibly a read error. The genes are TRBV7-7 and TRBJ1-1; a possible D gene is TRBD1 (5 bases). Germline V lookup: CDR1 SSHAT, CDR2 FNYEAQ (reference sequence). CDR3 length: 13 residues. The CDR3 region is CASSSTVNTEAFF. In DNA form, the CDR3 reads TGTGCTAGCAGCTCGACAGTGAACACTGAAGCTTTCTTT.

In the case of this clone: The junction departs from germline at one end; a sequencing error may be responsible. This chain joins TRBV7-9 and TRBJ1-2; D remains unclear. The CDR3 spans 15 residues. Germline loops: CDR1 SEHNR, CDR2 FQNEAQ (reference sequence). Here the CDR3 DNA reads TGTTCCAGCAGCTTAGGCACGGGTTTCGGCTATGGCTACACCTTC. Its translation: CSSSLGTGFGYGYTF.

This chain uses TRBV7-9 with TRBJ2-5, with 7 bases lining up with TRBD1. J lost 0 bases, V lost 5 bases, and 15 bases had no gene match. Germline-derived CDR1 and CDR2 are SEHNR and FQNEAQ (reference sequence). The CDR3 totals 18 residues. CDR3 sequence (DNA): TGTGCCAGCAGCACTAGTGGGCAGGGGGATCCATACCAAGAGACCCAGTACTTC. Its protein product is CASSTSGQGDPYQETQYF.

CDR3 sequence (DNA): TGTGCCAGCAGCCCACTAGCGGGGGGCTACAATGAGCAGTTCTTC. The encoded protein is CASSPLAGGYNEQFF. The chain uses TRBV7-3 and TRBJ2-1; TRBD2 matches at 12 bases. Germline V gives CDR1 SGHTA, CDR2 FQGTGA. V was clipped by 5 bases and J by 3 bases; unmatched bases: 2. This CDR3 has 15 residues.

This chain's CDR3 is CASSFTGLGLNTEAFF. In DNA form, the CDR3 reads TGTGCCAGCAGTTTCACAGGGTTGGGGCTGAACACTGAAGCTTTCTTT. This rearrangement joins TRBV7-2 to TRBJ1-1; tentative D call: TRBD1 (6 bases). CDR1 and CDR2 from the germline V gene are SGHTA and FQGNSA. The V end lost 6 bases, the J end lost 0 bases, and 17 bases lay between the germline ends. The CDR3 is 16 residues long.

The chain recombines TRBV5-1 with TRBJ2-7; 9 bases are a match to TRBD1. The CDR3 loop spans 14 amino acids. Germline assignment: CDR1 SGHRS and CDR2 YFSETQ. The ends lost 0 bases at V and 4 bases at J; junction bases unmatched: 2. The CDR3 sequence: CASSLAGQGYEQYF. CDR3 DNA: TGCGCCAGCAGCTTGGCGGGACAGGGTTACGAGCAGTACTTC.

This clone was seen just once. V usage is TRBV30 and J usage is TRBJ1-3; TRBD1 matches at 8 bases. Trimming cost V 1 base and J 5 bases; bases outside gene matches: 10. CDR3 length: 16 residues. The germline V gene has CDR1 GTSNPN and CDR2 SVGIG (reference sequence). CDR3 in amino acids: CAWSDYQGARRNTIYF. The CDR3 coding sequence is TGTGCCTGGAGTGATTATCAGGGGGCGCGGCGAAACACCATATATTTT.

The chain is built from TRBV28 and TRBJ1-1; 7 bases are a match to TRBD1. J lost 5 bases, V lost 6 bases, and 6 bases had no gene match. Per germline, CDR1 MDHEN and CDR2 SYDVKM. CDR3 length: 13 amino acids. The CDR3 region is CASSKGQRTEAFF. CDR3 bases: TGTGCCAGCAGCAAGGGACAGAGGACTGAAGCTTTCTTT.